This T cell receptor (beta chain) originates from a study of neurological immune-mediated disorders. TCRdb passed the 5' RACE reads through MiXCR, listing each CDR3 protein once. Of 20,000 or so distinct CDR3 sequences listed, 7.5% were seen once; the top ten hold about a sixth. This clonotype has at least ten counts. The sequenced sample was CD8+ T cells from blood. The receptor comes from a woman aged 25 to 39 with HTLV-1-associated myelopathy (HAM/TSP).

CDR3 in DNA: TGTGCCAGCAGCTTAGTGGGCCCAGGGGCAGATACGCAGTATTTT. Translated, it gives CASSLVGPGADTQYF. The rearrangement uses TRBV11-2 and TRBJ2-3, with D maybe TRBD1 (6 bases). V lost 1 base and J 4 bases, leaving 12 bases between the germline ends. The CDR3 is 15 amino acids. The germline V gene has CDR1 SGHAT and CDR2 FQNNGV.